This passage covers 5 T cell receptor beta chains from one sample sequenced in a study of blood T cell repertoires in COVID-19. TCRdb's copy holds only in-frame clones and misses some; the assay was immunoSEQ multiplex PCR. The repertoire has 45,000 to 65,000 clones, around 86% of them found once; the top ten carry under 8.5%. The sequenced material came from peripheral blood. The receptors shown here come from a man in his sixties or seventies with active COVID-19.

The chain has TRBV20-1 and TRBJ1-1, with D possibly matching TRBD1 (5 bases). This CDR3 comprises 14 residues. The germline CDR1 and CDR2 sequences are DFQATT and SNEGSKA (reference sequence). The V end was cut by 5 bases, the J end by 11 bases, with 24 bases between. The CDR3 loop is CSARGTETGVGAFF. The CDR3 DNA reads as TGCAGTGCTCGTGGGACCGAAACAGGTGTAGGCGCTTTCTTT.

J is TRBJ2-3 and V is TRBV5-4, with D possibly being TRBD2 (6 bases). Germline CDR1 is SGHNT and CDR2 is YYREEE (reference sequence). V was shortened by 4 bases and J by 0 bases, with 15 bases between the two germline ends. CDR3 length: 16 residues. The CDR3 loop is CASSLGLGGSTDTQYF. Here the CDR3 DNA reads TGTGCCAGCAGCCTCGGTCTCGGGGGAAGCACAGATACGCAGTATTTT.

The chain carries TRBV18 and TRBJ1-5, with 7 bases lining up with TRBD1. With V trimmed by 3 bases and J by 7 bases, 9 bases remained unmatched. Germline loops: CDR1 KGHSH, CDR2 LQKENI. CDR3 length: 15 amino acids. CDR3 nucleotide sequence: TGTGCCAGCTCACCTCCCGGAGGGGGCGGGCAGCCCCAGCATTTT. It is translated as CASSPPGGGGQPQHF.

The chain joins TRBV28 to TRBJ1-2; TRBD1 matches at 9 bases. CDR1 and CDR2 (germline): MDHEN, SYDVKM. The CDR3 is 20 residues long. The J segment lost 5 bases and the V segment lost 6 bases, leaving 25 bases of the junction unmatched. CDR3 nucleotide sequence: TGTGCCAGCAGCCCCAGCGCTCTAGGGACAGGGAATAGTAAGGGGTATGGCTACACCTTC. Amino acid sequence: CASSPSALGTGNSKGYGYTF.

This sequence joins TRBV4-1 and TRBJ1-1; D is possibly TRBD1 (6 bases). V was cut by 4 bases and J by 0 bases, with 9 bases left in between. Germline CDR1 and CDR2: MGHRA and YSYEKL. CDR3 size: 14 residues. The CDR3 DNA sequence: TGCGCCAGCAGCCGGGACACAATGAACACTGAAGCTTTCTTT. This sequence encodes CASSRDTMNTEAFF.